This T cell receptor (beta chain) was sequenced for a study of siplizumab effects on memory and regulatory T cells. CDR1 and CDR2 from the germline V gene are MNHEY and SMNVEV (reference sequence). V was trimmed by 4 bases and J by 6 bases, leaving 20 bases between them. CDR3 length: 16 residues. Clones were sequenced by immunoSEQ multiplex PCR, and TCRdb holds only the in-frame ones, with some missing. Here the sample spans approximately 97,000 clones, approximately 90% being singletons. The origin of this receptor is a human donor in good health. The sequencing sample was made of CD4+ T cells sorted from blood. The V call is TRBV27, the J call TRBJ2-3, with D maybe TRBD1 (6 bases). The CDR3 reads CASSSMWDKGMDTQYF. CDR3 DNA sequence: TGTGCCAGCAGTTCCATGTGGGACAAGGGTATGGATACGCAGTATTTT.